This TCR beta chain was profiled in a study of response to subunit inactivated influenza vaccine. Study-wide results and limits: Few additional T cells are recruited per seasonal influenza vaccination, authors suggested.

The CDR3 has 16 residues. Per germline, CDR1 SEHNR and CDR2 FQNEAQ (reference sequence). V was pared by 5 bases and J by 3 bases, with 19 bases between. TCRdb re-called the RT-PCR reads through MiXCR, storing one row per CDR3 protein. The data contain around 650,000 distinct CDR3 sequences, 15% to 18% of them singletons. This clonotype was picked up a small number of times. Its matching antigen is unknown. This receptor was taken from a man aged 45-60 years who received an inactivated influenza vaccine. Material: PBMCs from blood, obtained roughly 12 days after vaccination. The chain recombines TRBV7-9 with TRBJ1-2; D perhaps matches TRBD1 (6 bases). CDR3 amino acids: CASSKAGGSLYYGYTF. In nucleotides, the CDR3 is TGTGCCAGCAGCAAAGCCGGGGGCAGCCTCTACTATGGCTACACCTTC. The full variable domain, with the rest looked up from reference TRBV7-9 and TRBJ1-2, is DTGVSQNPRHKITKRGQNVTFRCDPISEHNRLYWYRQTLGQGPEFLTYFQNEAQLEKSRLLSDRFSAERPKGSFSTLEIQRTEQGDSAMYLCASSKAGGSLYYGYTFGSGTRLTVV.